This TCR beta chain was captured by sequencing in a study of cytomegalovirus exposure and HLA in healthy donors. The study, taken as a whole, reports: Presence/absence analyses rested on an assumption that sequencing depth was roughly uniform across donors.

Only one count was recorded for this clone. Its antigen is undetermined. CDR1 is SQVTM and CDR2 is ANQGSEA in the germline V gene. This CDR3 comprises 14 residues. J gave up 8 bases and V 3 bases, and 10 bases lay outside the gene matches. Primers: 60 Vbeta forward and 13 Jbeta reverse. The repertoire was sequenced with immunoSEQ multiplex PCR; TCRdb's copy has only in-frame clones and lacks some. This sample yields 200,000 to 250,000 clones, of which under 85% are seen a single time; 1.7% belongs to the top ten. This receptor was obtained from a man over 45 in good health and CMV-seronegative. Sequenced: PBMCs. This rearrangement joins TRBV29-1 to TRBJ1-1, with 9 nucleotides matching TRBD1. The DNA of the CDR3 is TGCAGCGTTGAGGACAGGGGAGTCAGCCACGAAGCTTTCTTT. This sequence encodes CSVEDRGVSHEAFF. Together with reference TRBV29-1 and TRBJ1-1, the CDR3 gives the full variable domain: SAVISQKPSRDICQRGTSLTIQCQVDSQVTMMFWYRQQPGQSLTLIATANQGSEATYESGFVIDKFPISRPNLTFSTLTVSNMSPEDSSIYLCSVEDRGVSHEAFFGQGTRLTVV.